This T cell receptor beta chain was profiled in a study of regulatory T cells in long-lasting Graves disease. Time point of the sample: persistent/refractory GD, antithyroid drugs over 5 years with positive TRAb. Extracted PBMC RNA gave rise to the TCR library. The diagnosis of Graves' disease used American Thyroid Association guidelines. General study results and limits: Limited sample numbers may have lowered accuracy. Relative to newly diagnosed Graves' patients, persistent ones had lower TCR diversity.

Arm-PCR of CDR3 regions with iRepertoire HTBI primers generated TCR beta libraries. TCRdb fed the multiplex PCR reads into MiXCR, producing one record per CDR3 protein. Altogether around 450,000 distinct CDR3 sequences are present, around a fifth being singletons, with the ten largest covering less than 9%. There are a few counts of this clonotype. Its specificity is unknown. The source was peripheral blood mononuclear cells (PBMCs), collected when the disease was refractory, from a patient treated with antithyroid drugs. This clonotype originated in a female donor with Graves disease.

As DNA, the CDR3 is TGCGCCAGCAGCCCCTCTGGCACATGGCGGATGAACACTGAAGCTTTCTTT. This codes for CASSPSGTWRMNTEAFF. The V gene is TRBV5-1, the J gene TRBJ1-1, with D uncertain. Germline V gene data show CDR1 as SGHRS and CDR2 as YFSETQ. Trimming removed 4 bases at V and 0 bases at J, with 19 bases between. This CDR3 is 17 amino acids long.